Each of the 9 T cell receptor beta chains below was sequenced from the same sample in a study of cytomegalovirus exposure and HLA in healthy donors. In the PCR, 60 Vbeta and 13 Jbeta primers were used. Sequenced by immunoSEQ multiplex PCR; TCRdb stores in-frame clones only, minus some. The data show 150,000 to 200,000 clones, roughly 77% seen once. The sequenced material came from PBMCs. The receptors come from a woman between 50 and 59 years old in good health and CMV-seronegative.

Only one count was recorded for this clone. The V gene is TRBV7-9, the J gene TRBJ1-2; 7 bases fit TRBD1. Germline assignment: CDR1 SEHNR and CDR2 FQNEAQ (reference sequence). CDR3 length: 18 amino acids. After removal of 1 base from V and 3 bases from J, the junction contained 14 bases not matched to a gene. The CDR3 loop reads CASSLELVTGAQDYGYTF. The CDR3 coding sequence is TGTGCCAGCAGCTTAGAACTAGTTACAGGGGCACAGGACTATGGCTACACCTTC.

The table lists this clone with a few counts. The chain carries TRBV19 and TRBJ1-1; 7 bases line up with TRBD1. The germline CDR1 and CDR2 sequences are LNHDA and SQIVND (reference sequence). CDR3 length: 16 residues. Trimming at V came to 6 bases and at J to 0 bases, leaving 10 bases not matched to a gene. The CDR3: CASRSPGTAMNTEAFF. Written as DNA, the CDR3 is TGTGCCAGTAGATCCCCTGGGACAGCCATGAACACTGAAGCTTTCTTT.

The chain links TRBV30 to TRBJ1-3, with no clear D. In germline, CDR1 is GTSNPN, CDR2 SVGIG (reference sequence). The CDR3 extends over 17 amino acids. The V and J ends lost 0 bases and 1 base respectively, with 16 bases between them. The CDR3 sequence: CAWSVGGPRLSGNTIYF. The CDR3 DNA is TGTGCCTGGAGTGTAGGTGGACCGCGACTATCTGGAAACACCATATATTTT.

This chain uses TRBV28 with TRBJ2-1; 8 nucleotides line up with TRBD2. This CDR3 has 15 residues. Germline V gives CDR1 MDHEN, CDR2 SYDVKM. V was pared by 6 bases and J by 4 bases, with 8 bases of the junction left unmatched. The CDR3 protein is CASSRTSSGYNEQFF. The CDR3 nucleotides read TGTGCCAGCAGCCGAACTTCTAGCGGGTACAATGAGCAGTTCTTC.

The chain employs TRBV6-5 and TRBJ1-5, with 11 nucleotides matching TRBD1. The CDR3 is 16 amino acids. The V gene's germline CDR1 is MNHEY and CDR2 SVGAGI. V shed 2 bases, J shed 6 bases, and the junction held 6 bases outside the gene matches. CDR3 sequence reads: CASSYGGTGGGQPQHF. Written as DNA, the CDR3 is TGTGCCAGCAGTTACGGTGGGACAGGGGGTGGTCAGCCCCAGCATTTT.

The chain employs TRBV5-6 and TRBJ2-5, with D possibly TRBD1 on 5 matching bases. Gene TRBJ2-7 matches the end of the DNA better, so the J call may be wrong. Per the germline V gene, CDR1 is SGHDT and CDR2 is YYEEEE. This CDR3 spans 15 amino acids. This CDR3 reads CASSLQDVTPYEQYF. The CDR3 DNA sequence: TGTGCCAGCAGCCTACAGGACGTCACACCCTACGAGCAGTACTTC.

The chain uses TRBV2 and TRBJ1-1; D gene uncertain. In germline, CDR1 is SNHLY, CDR2 FYNNEI. V lost 8 bases and J lost 5, with 21 bases in between. This CDR3 is built from 15 residues. CDR3 coding DNA: TGTGCCAGCCTTAGGGAGGGTATAGGGTGGACTGAAGCTTTCTTT. The encoded protein is CASLREGIGWTEAFF.

This clone was counted a few times. The rearrangement uses TRBV11-2 and TRBJ2-7; D is undetermined. In germline, CDR1 is SGHAT, CDR2 FQNNGV. The germline V and J ends were trimmed by 0 bases and 6 bases, with 15 bases remaining between them. The CDR3 consists of 15 residues. The CDR3, as DNA: TGTGCCAGCAGCTTAGATCAAGACAAAACACGCGAGCAGTACTTC. Its translation is CASSLDQDKTREQYF.

DNA for the CDR3: TGCAGTGCGCGACAGGGGGGAGGCTACACCTTC. It yields the protein CSARQGGGYTF. This rearrangement joins TRBV20-1 to TRBJ1-2; TRBD1 aligns across 9 bases. From germline, CDR1 is DFQATT and CDR2 SNEGSKA (reference sequence). Germline trimming cut 6 bases from V and 8 bases from J; bases unmatched to any gene: 4. The CDR3 runs to 11 residues.